Included here is one T cell receptor beta chain sequence, with context. In the original processing: Researchers report that nucleated cell counts were estimated from reference gene primer amplification. Measured with immunoSEQ multiplex PCR; TCRdb has only the in-frame clones, and not every one. The V and J calls and the clone size are those of that table, but D and trimming were determined from the DNA. The sample lists 20,000 or so clones, roughly 85% occurring once. Trimming at V came to 3 bases and at J to 2 bases, leaving 9 bases not matched to a gene. The germline V gene has CDR1 SGHTA and CDR2 FQGTGA. The CDR3 is 18 amino acids. This specimen comes from a study of blood T cell repertoires in COVID-19. Study context: Collection of acute and convalescent COVID-19 samples took place in the United States, Italy and Spain. The cDNA or gDNA used as material had been derived from T cells, B-cell-depleted T cells, or PBMCs.

Sequencing used peripheral blood. The gene calls are TRBV7-3 and TRBJ2-3; 12 bases line up with TRBD2. The source of this sequence is a man older than 75 with acute or convalescent COVID-19. CDR3 residues: CASSLTSGGHNPTDTQYF. DNA of the CDR3: TGTGCCAGCAGCTTGACTAGCGGGGGCCACAACCCCACAGATACGCAGTATTTT.